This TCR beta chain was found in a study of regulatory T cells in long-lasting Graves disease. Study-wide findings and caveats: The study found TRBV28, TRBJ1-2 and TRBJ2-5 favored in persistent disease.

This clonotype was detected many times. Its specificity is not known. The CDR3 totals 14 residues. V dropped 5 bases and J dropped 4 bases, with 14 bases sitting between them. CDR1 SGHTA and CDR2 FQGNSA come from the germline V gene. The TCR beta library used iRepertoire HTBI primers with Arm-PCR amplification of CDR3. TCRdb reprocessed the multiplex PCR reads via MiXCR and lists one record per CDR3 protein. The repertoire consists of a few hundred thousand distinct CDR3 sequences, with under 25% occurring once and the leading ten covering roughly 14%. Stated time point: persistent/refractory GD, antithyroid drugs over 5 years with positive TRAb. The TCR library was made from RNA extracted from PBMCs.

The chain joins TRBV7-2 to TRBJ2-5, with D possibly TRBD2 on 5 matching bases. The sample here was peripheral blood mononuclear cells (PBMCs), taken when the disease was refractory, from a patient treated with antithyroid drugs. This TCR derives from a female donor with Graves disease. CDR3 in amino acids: CASSVARAGETQYF. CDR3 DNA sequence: TGTGCCAGCAGCGTCGCTAGGGCGGGAGAGACCCAGTACTTC.